This entry features one TCR beta chain sequence. TCRbeta library preparation incorporated unique molecular identifiers. MiXCR was run by TCRdb on the PCR reads, yielding one entry per CDR3 protein. This table has some 550,000 distinct CDR3 sequences, around 16% appearing once. This entry belongs to a study of T-cell reconstitution after alpha-beta-depleted transplantation in children. This CDR3 has 14 amino acids. Germline CDR1 reads SEHNR; CDR2 reads FQNEAQ (reference sequence). The ends were cut back, 2 bases at V and 5 bases at J, with 10 bases in the middle. The receptor's source is a human donor who donated a stem cell graft to a child with acute lymphoblastic leukemia. This chain joins TRBV7-9 and TRBJ1-5, with D hard to call. The source was PBMCs from the stem cell graft donor, collected from the stem cell graft. The CDR3 sequence: CASSLSTTHQPQHF. CDR3 nucleotide sequence: TGTGCCAGCAGCTTATCTACGACCCATCAGCCCCAGCATTTT.